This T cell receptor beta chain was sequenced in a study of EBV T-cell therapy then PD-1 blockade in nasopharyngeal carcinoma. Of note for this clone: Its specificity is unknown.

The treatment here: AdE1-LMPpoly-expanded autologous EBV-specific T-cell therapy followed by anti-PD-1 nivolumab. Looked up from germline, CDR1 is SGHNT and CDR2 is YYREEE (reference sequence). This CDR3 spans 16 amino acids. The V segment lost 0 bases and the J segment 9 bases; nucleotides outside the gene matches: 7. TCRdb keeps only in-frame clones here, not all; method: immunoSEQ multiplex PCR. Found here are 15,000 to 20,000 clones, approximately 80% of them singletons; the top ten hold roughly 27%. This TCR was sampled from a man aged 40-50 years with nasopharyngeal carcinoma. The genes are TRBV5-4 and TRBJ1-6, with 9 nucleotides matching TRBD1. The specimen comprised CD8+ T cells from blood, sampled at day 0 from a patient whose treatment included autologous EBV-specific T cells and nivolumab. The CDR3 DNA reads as TGTGCCAGCAGCTTGGGGACAGGGGAGTCAAGTTCACCCCTCCACTTT. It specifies CASSLGTGESSSPLHF.